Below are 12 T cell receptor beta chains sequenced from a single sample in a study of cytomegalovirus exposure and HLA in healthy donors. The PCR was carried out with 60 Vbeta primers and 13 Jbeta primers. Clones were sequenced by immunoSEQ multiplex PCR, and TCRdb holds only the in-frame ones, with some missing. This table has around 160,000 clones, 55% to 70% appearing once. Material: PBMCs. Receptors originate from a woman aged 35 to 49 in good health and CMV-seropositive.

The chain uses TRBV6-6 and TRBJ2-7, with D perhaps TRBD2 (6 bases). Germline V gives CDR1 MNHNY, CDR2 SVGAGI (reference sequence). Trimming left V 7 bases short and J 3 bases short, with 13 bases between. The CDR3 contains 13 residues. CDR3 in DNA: TGTGCCAGCAATTCGTGGGGGGTCTACGAGCAGTACTTC. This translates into CASNSWGVYEQYF.

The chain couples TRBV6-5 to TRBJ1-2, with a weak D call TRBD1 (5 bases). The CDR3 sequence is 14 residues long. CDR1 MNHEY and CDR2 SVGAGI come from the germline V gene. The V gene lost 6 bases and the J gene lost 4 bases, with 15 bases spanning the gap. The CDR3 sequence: CASRSAGQGYGYTF. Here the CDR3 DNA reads TGTGCCAGCAGATCCGCCGGACAAGGCTATGGCTACACCTTC.

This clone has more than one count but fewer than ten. CDR3 sequence reads: CASSPQRAGYTF. The DNA of the CDR3 is TGTGCCAGCAGCCCCCAGAGGGCTGGCTACACCTTC. The J gene is TRBJ1-2, the V gene TRBV28; D is unclear. The CDR3 runs to 12 residues. Per germline, CDR1 MDHEN and CDR2 SYDVKM. V lost 6 bases to trimming and J lost 7 bases, with 12 bases between them.

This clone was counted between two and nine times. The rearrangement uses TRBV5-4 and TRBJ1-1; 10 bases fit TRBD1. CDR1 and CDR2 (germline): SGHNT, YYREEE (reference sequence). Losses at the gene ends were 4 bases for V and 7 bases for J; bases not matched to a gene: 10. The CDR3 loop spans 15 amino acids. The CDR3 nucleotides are TGTGCCAGCAGCGGGAGACAGGGGGCTAAGGGTGAAGCTTTCTTT. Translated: CASSGRQGAKGEAFF.

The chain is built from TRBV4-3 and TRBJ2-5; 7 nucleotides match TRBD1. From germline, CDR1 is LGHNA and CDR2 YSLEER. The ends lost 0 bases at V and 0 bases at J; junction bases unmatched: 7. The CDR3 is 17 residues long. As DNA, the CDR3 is TGCGCCAGCAGCCAAGATCTGAGGGGGCCGTACCAAGAGACCCAGTACTTC. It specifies CASSQDLRGPYQETQYF.

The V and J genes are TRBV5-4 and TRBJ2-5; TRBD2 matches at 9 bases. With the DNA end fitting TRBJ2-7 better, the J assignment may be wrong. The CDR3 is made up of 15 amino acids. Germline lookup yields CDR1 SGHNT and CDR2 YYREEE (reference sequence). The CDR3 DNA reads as TGTGCCAGCAGCTTGGGGGCGGGGGGGCCTGACGAGCAGTACTTC. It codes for CASSLGAGGPDEQYF.

CDR3 residues: CASSEQGEAGELFF. Here the CDR3 DNA reads TGTGCCAGCAGTGAACAGGGTGAGGCCGGGGAGCTGTTTTTT. The chain couples TRBV2 to TRBJ2-2; TRBD1 is a possible D gene (5 bases). Looked up from germline, CDR1 is SNHLY and CDR2 is FYNNEI. V was pared by 2 bases and J by 6 bases, with 10 bases between. The CDR3 runs 14 residues.

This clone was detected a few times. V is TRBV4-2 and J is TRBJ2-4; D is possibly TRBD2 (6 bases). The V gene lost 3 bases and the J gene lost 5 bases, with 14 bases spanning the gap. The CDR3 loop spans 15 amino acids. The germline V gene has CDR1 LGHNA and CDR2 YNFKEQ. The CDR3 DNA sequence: TGTGCCAGCAGCCAGGACCGGGAGTTGGAAAACATTCAGTACTTC. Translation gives CASSQDRELENIQYF.

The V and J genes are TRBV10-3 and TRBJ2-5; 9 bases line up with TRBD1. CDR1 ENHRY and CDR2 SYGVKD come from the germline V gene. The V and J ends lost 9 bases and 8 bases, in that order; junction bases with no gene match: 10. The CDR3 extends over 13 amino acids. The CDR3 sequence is CAMTDRGDGTQYF. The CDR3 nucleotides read TGTGCCATGACGGACAGGGGTGACGGCACCCAGTACTTC.

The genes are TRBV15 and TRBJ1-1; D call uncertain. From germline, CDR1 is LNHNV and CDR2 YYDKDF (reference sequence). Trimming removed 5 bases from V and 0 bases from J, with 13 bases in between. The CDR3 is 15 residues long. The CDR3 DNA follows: TGTGCCACCAGCTCTAGTCGGCTTGTGAACACTGAAGCTTTCTTT. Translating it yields CATSSSRLVNTEAFF.

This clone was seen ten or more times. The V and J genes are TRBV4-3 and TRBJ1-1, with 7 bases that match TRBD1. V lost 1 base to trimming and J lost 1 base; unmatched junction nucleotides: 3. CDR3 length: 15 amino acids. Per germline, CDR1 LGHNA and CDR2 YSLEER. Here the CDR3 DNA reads TGCGCCAGCAGCCAAGTAGAGGGGGCGAACACTGAAGCTTTCTTT. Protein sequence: CASSQVEGANTEAFF.

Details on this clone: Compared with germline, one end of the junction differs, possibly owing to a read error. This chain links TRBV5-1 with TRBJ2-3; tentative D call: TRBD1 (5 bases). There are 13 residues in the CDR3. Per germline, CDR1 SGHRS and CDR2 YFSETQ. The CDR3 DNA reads TGCGCCGGCAGCAGACAGTCCACAGATACGCAGTATTTT. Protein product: CAGSRQSTDTQYF.